The rows below give T cell receptor beta chains drawn from one sample of a study of cytomegalovirus exposure and HLA in healthy donors. Sequencing was performed with immunoSEQ multiplex PCR; in TCRdb, only in-frame clones are kept and a portion is missing. This table holds some 150,000 clones, roughly 76% found once. The specimen sequenced was PBMCs. Every receptor here comes from a young woman in good health and CMV-seropositive. The conserved cysteine and the conserved F or W are not part of the CDR3 here. Each record gives: clone size, CDR3 length, V gene, CDR3 protein. Size values are once, few and many counts, or a class for expanded clones, and some rows have none.

>NA|14|TRBV29-1
SVEGIRDSDTDTQY
>NA|12|TRBV2
ASSEAVGHQGYT
>NA|14|TRBV4-1
ASSPSRDTGTDTQY
>NA|14|TRBV7-8
ASSSWTGSSYNEQF
>NA|14|TRBV19
ASSARGRVLLETQY
>NA|12|TRBV19
ASNGANSNQPQH
>NA|10|TRBV2
ASSQTGHEQY
>few|12|TRBV29-1
SVGTGYGPGELF
>NA|11|TRBV13
ASSNVQGNEQY
>NA|9|TRBV9
ASSPGGEQF
>NA|15|TRBV2
ASSRDRDYSGANVLT
>NA|11|TRBV30
AWSLARDYGYT
>NA|14|TRBV21-1
ASSNLRTTNTGELF
>few|14|TRBV15
ATSREGGPSSYEQY
>NA|12|TRBV7-6
ASSLWGEGGEQY
>NA|13|TRBV11-2
ASSPPGTLSYEQY
>NA|13|TRBV11-2
ASSSLRDRGYEQY
>NA|12|TRBV6-5
ANSPSPGQAEQY
>NA|15|TRBV5-4
ASSPPKTSGGLFEQY
>NA|11|TRBV5-4
ASSSRLGTEAF
>NA|16|TRBV27
ASSLEGWGRTGANVLT
>NA|12|TRBV7-6
ASSSPGREETQY
>NA|12|TRBV9
ASSVGGGYNEQF
>NA|11|TRBV6-5
ASSYGGGNEQF
>few|9|TRBV30
AWRQGAGYT
>once|10|TRBV5-6
ASTLLGAKLF
>few|14|TRBV11-2
ASIDRGRVPTDTQY
>NA|14|TRBV4-2
ASSQAVESFTDTQY
>few|13|TRBV27
ASIALSQGPRGYT
>NA|13|TRBV9
ASSPRFLDSTEAF
>NA|10|TRBV10-3
AISESSPQQF
>few|12|TRBV4-1
ASSQPRLDNEQF
>NA|13|TRBV7-2
ASSLGGGSSYEQY
>once|12|TRBV4-3
ASSQGGVTETQY
>NA|11|TRBV10-1
ASADRVNTEAF
>NA|13|TRBV9
ASSVGGNLQETQY
>few|15|TRBV6-1
ASSVGGIRYSNQPQH
>few|12|TRBV7-9
ASSLDFYNSPLH
>few|12|TRBV5-1
ASSKGQAGTEAF
>NA|11|TRBV10-3
AIQPEGNEKLF